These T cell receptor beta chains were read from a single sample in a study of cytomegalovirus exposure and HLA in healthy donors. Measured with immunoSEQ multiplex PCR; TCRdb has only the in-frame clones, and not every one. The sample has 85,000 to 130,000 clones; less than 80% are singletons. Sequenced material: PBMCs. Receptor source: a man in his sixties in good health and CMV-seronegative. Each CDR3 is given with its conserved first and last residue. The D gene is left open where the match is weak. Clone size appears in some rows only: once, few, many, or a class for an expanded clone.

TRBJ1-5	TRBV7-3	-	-	TGTGCCAGCAGCTTAGTGACAGGTAGCAATCAGCCCCAGCATTTT	CASSLVTGSNQPQHF
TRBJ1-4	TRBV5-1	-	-	TGCGCCAGCAGCTCCTTGCGGGGCCGAGAAAAACTGTTTTTT	CASSSLRGREKLFF
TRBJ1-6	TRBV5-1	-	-	TGCGCCAGCAGCTCCGGTCGGGCCCTCCACTTT	CASSSGRALHF
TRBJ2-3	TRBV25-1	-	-	TGTGCCAGCAGTGAACGGAGGGGGGGTGCCACAGATACGCAGTATTTT	CASSERRGGATDTQYF
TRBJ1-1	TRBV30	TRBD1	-	TGTGCCTGGAGGGACAGGGTGAACACTGAAGCTTTCTTT	CAWRDRVNTEAFF
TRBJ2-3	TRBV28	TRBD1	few	TGTGCCAGCAGTTCGTGGGGACAGCCTAGCACAGATACGCAGTATTTT	CASSSWGQPSTDTQYF
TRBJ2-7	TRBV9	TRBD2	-	TGTGCCAGCAGCGTCGGGACTAGCGAACGCGAGCAGTACTTC	CASSVGTSEREQYF
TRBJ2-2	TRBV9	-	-	TGTGCCAGCAGCGTTCTCCCGAACACCGGGGAGCTGTTTTTT	CASSVLPNTGELFF
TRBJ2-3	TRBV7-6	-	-	TGTGCCAGCAGCTTCGAAACTATAGATACGCAGTATTTT	CASSFETIDTQYF
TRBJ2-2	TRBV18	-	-	TGTGCCAGCTCACCGCCAGGGGTCTACACCGGGGAGCTGTTTTTT	CASSPPGVYTGELFF
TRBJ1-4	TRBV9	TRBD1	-	TGTGCCAGCAGCGCCAGAATCACAGGGGACGAAAAACTGTTTTTT	CASSARITGDEKLFF
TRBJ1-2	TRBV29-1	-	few	TGCAGCGTAGCGGACAGCCGGGGCTATGGCTACACCTTC	CSVADSRGYGYTF
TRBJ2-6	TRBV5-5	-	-	TGTGCCAGCAGCTTGGAGCGGACCCTCTCTGGGGCCAACGTCCTGACTTTC	CASSLERTLSGANVLTF
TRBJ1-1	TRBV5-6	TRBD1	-	TGTGCCAGCAGCTTGGACGATGCGGGACAGGTGAGAGCTTTCTTT	CASSLDDAGQVRAFF
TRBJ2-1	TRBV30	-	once	TGTGCCTGGAGTGAACAGGGACGCTACAATGAGCAGTTCTTC	CAWSEQGRYNEQFF
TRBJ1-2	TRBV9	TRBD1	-	TGTGCCAGCAGCGGGGTAGGAAGGGGGCGCATAGGGGGCTATGGCTACACCTTC	CASSGVGRGRIGGYGYTF
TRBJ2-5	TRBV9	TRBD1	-	TGTGCCAGCAGCCCAGTAACAGGGGGTTTCAAAGAGACCCAGTACTTC	CASSPVTGGFKETQYF
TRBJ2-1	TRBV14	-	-	TGTGCCAGCAGCCAAGATCGGGTGTCCTACAATGAGCAGTTCTTC	CASSQDRVSYNEQFF